This entry lists 9 T cell receptor beta chains sequenced from one sample in a study of cytomegalovirus exposure and HLA in healthy donors. Amplification used 60 Vbeta primers and 13 Jbeta primers. Produced via immunoSEQ multiplex PCR; TCRdb's table is partial and in-frame only. The sample shows some 120,000 clones, around 80% of them seen only once. Material for sequencing was PBMCs. These receptors were collected from a woman aged 18-29 years in good health and CMV-seropositive.

The chain recombines TRBV6-6 with TRBJ1-1; D possibly corresponds to TRBD1 (5 bases). Germline values: CDR1 MNHNY, CDR2 SVGAGI (reference sequence). V was clipped by 7 bases and J by 1 base, with 16 bases between them. The CDR3 is 15 amino acids. The DNA of the CDR3 is TGTGCCAGCAACACCGCGGGAAGGGGGAACACTGAAGCTTTCTTT. Translated: CASNTAGRGNTEAFF.

This sequence joins TRBV10-3 and TRBJ2-2; 14 nucleotides line up with TRBD2. Germline V gene data show CDR1 as ENHRY and CDR2 as SYGVKD. This CDR3 spans 16 amino acids. V lost 5 bases and J lost 4; bases outside the gene matches: 3. The CDR3, as DNA: TGTGCCATCAGTCCCGGGACTAGCGGGGGCACCGGGGAGCTGTTTTTT. Translated, it gives CAISPGTSGGTGELFF.

The CDR3 spells CASSLWAGGGYTF. The CDR3 DNA sequence: TGTGCCAGCAGTTTATGGGCAGGGGGGGGCTACACCTTC. The rearrangement links TRBV27 to TRBJ1-2; 7 bases are shared with TRBD1. This CDR3 has 13 amino acids. CDR1 MNHEY and CDR2 SMNVEV come from the germline V gene (reference sequence). V dropped 1 base and J dropped 8; count of bases not matched to a gene: 4.

The rearrangement joins TRBV6-5 to TRBJ1-1; D uncertain. The CDR3 extends over 12 amino acids. Germline V gene lookup returns CDR1 MNHEY and CDR2 SVGAGI. V lost 6 bases and J 8 bases, leaving 13 bases between the germline ends. Written as DNA, the CDR3 is TGTGCCAGCAGCGACCTGCGGAGCGAAGCTTTCTTT. It codes for CASSDLRSEAFF.

V is TRBV7-9 and J is TRBJ2-7, with D maybe TRBD2 (6 bases). V lost 4 bases, J lost 9 bases, and 13 bases lay in between. Germline lookup yields CDR1 SEHNR and CDR2 FQNEAQ (reference sequence). CDR3 length: 12 residues. CDR3 coding DNA: TGTGCCAGCAGCTCCCTCGGGGGTTTGCAGTACTTC. This gives the protein CASSSLGGLQYF.

With respect to this clone: A junction end diverges from the germline sequence, so it may reflect a read error. This chain connects TRBV7-7 to TRBJ2-1; 15 bases align to TRBD2. The germline CDR1 and CDR2 sequences are SSHAT and FNYEAQ (reference sequence). This CDR3 comprises 15 residues. CDR3 sequence reads: CASSLGLAGGFEQFF. CDR3 coding DNA: TGTGCTAGCAGCTTAGGACTAGCGGGGGGGTTTGAGCAGTTCTTC.

This clone appeared a single time. The chain employs TRBV25-1 and TRBJ2-5; D possibly corresponds to TRBD2 (5 bases). V lost 3 bases and J lost 5, with 22 bases in between. The germline CDR1 and CDR2 sequences are MGHDK and SYGVNS. This CDR3 contains 17 residues. The chain's CDR3 is CASSDRSLEGRKETQYF. In DNA, the CDR3 is TGTGCCAGCAGTGATCGGAGCCTCGAGGGAAGAAAGGAGACCCAGTACTTC.

The table lists this clone with a count of one. This chain joins TRBV25-1 and TRBJ2-5, with D possibly being TRBD1 (6 bases). The CDR3 extends over 14 amino acids. Trimming left V 3 bases short and J 5 bases short, with 13 bases between. Germline CDR1 MGHDK, CDR2 SYGVNS. The CDR3 here is CASSDTTGKETQYF. The DNA for the CDR3 is TGTGCCAGCAGTGATACCACAGGGAAGGAGACCCAGTACTTC.

For the CDR3, the DNA is TGCGCCAGCAGCCCGGGGAGGGCGAGCTCTGGAAACACCATATATTTT. Its protein is CASSPGRASSGNTIYF. The J gene is TRBJ1-3, the V gene TRBV4-1; D remains unclear. V lost 4 bases to trimming and J lost 0 bases, with 13 bases between them. CDR1 and CDR2 (germline): MGHRA, YSYEKL. The CDR3 is 16 residues long.